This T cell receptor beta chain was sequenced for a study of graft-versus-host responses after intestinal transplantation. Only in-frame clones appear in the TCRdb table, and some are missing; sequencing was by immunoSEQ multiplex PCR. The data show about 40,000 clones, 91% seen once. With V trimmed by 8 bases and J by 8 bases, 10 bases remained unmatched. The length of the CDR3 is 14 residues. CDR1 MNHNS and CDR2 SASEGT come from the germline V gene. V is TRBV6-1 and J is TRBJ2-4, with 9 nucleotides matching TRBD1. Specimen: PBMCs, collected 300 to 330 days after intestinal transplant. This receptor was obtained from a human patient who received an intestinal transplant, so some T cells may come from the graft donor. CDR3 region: CASGVAGTGYIQYF. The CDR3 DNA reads TGTGCCAGCGGGGTCGCGGGGACAGGGTACATTCAGTACTTC.